The clone carrying this T cell receptor beta chain was counted ten times or more. These data are taken from a study of T-cell reconstitution after alpha-beta-depleted transplantation in children. The TCRbeta library incorporated unique molecular identifiers. Via MiXCR, TCRdb re-called the PCR reads, giving one row per CDR3 protein. The data show 700,000 or so distinct CDR3 sequences, with around 13% seen just once and 0.65% to 0.9% held by the top ten. The CDR3 has 12 residues. Deletions cut 5 bases from V and 6 bases from J, with 9 bases between. Germline CDR1 reads KGHSH; CDR2 reads LQKENI. The sequences come from PBMCs, collected before TCRalphabeta/CD19-depleted stem cell transplant. This TCR was recovered from a girl aged 2-10 years with congenital amegakaryocytic thrombocytopenia, due to receive a stem cell transplant. The chain has TRBV18 and TRBJ2-3; D possibly uses TRBD1 or TRBD2 (5 bases each). CDR3 bases: TGTGCCAGCTCAAGCAGGGAGGATACGCAGTATTTT. Protein product: CASSSREDTQYF.